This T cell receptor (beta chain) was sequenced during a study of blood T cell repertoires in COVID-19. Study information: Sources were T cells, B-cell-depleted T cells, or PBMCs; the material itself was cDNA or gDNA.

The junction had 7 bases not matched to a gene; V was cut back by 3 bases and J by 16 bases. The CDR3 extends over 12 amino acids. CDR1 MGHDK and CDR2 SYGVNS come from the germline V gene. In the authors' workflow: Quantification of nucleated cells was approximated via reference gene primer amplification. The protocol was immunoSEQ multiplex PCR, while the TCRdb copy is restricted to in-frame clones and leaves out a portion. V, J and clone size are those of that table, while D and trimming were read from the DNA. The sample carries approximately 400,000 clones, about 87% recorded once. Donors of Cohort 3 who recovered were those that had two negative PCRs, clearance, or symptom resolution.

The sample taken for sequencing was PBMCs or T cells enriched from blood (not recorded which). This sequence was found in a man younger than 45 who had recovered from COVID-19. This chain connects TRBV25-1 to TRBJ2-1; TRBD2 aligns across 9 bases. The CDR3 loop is CASSEAGGRKFF. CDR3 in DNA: TGTGCCAGCAGTGAGGCGGGGGGGAGAAAATTCTTC.